This is a list of T cell receptor beta chains from one sample in a study of technical replicates of blood from four donors. TCRdb's copy holds only in-frame clones and misses some; the assay was immunoSEQ multiplex PCR. The sample has 64,000 or so clones; roughly 96% are singletons. The sample consisted of T cells isolated from PBMCs. All receptors derive from a human donor in good health. CDR3s include the opening cysteine and the closing phenylalanine or tryptophan. The D gene is left open where the match is weak. Not every row has a clone size; where given, it reads once, few, many or a size class.

DNA	CDR3	D	length	V	J	size
TGTGCCAGGGGACAGGCCCACGAGCAGTACTTC	CARGQAHEQYF	TRBD1	11	TRBV6-6	TRBJ2-7	.
TGCGCCAGCAGCTCCGGACAGCCGCTAGAGACCCAGTACTTC	CASSSGQPLETQYF	.	14	TRBV5-1	TRBJ2-5	.
TGTGCCAGCAGCGTAGAACCGGGGGAGCTGACAGATACGCAGTATTTT	CASSVEPGELTDTQYF	.	16	TRBV7-9	TRBJ2-3	.
TGTGCCAGCAACAACAGAAGATCTAATGAAAAACTGTTTTTT	CASNNRRSNEKLFF	.	14	TRBV27	TRBJ1-4	.
TGTGCCAGCAGTTTAAGGCTAGCGGCGAACAATGAGCAGTTCTTC	CASSLRLAANNEQFF	TRBD2	15	TRBV27	TRBJ2-1	.
TGCAGCGGAGGGGACAGGGGAGGAAACACCATATATTTT	CSGGDRGGNTIYF	TRBD1	13	TRBV29-1	TRBJ1-3	.
TGTGCCAGCAGTTTGCGGGGTGCCTACGAGCAGTACTTC	CASSLRGAYEQYF	.	13	TRBV28	TRBJ2-7	.
TGCGCCAGCAGCCAAGGAGGGCCTGAGGAGCCCCAGCATTTT	CASSQGGPEEPQHF	.	14	TRBV5-1	TRBJ1-5	.
TGTGCCAGCATCGGGGATGTGGCTGAAGCTTTCTTT	CASIGDVAEAFF	.	12	TRBV6-1	TRBJ1-1	few
TGCGCCAGCAGCGCCTTATCTTCAGGGGGCGTCATGCATGGCTACACCTTC	CASSALSSGGVMHGYTF	TRBD1	17	TRBV5-1	TRBJ1-2	.
TGTGCCAGCAGCTTAGACAGGACGAACACTGAAGCTTTCTTT	CASSLDRTNTEAFF	.	14	TRBV7-2	TRBJ1-1	.
TGTGCCAGCAGTTACAGCAGGGACACCCTCACAGATACGCAGTATTTT	CASSYSRDTLTDTQYF	.	16	TRBV6-6	TRBJ2-3	.
TGTGCCAGCCGTAGTCTTGCTGCTGGGGCCAACGTCCTGACTTTC	CASRSLAAGANVLTF	.	15	TRBV6-1	TRBJ2-6	.
TGTGCCAGCAGTCCCCCGGGACAGGGGTTATACGAGCAGTACTTC	CASSPPGQGLYEQYF	TRBD1	15	TRBV6-5	TRBJ2-7	.
TGTGCCAGCAGAGGGGGATTGGGGGAGGGTCTCTATGGCTACACCTTC	CASRGGLGEGLYGYTF	.	16	TRBV7-9	TRBJ1-2	.
TGTGCCAGCAGTGTGGACGGAGGTTATCAGCCCCAGCATTTT	CASSVDGGYQPQHF	.	14	TRBV6-1	TRBJ1-5	.